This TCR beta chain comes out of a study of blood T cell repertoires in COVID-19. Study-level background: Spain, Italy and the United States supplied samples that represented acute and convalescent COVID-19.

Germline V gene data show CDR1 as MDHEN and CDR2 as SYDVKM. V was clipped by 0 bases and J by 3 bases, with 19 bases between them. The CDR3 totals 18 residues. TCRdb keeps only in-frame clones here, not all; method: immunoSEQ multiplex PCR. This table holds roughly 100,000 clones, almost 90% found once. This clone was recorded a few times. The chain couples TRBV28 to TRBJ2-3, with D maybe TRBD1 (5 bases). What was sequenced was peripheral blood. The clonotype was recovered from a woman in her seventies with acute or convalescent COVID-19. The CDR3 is CASSLWVPARAGTDTQYF. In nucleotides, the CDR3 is TGTGCCAGCAGTTTATGGGTTCCCGCCAGAGCAGGGACAGATACGCAGTATTTT.